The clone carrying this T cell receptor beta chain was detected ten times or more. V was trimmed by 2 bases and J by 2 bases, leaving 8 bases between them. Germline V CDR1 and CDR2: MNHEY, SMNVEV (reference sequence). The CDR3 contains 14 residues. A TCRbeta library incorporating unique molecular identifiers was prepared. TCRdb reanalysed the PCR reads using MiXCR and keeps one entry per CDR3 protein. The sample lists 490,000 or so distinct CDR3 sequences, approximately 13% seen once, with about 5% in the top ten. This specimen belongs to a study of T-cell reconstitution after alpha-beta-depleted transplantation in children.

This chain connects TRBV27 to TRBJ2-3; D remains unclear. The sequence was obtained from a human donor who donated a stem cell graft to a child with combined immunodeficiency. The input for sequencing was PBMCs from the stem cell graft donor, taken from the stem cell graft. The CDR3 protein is CASSLNGNTDTQYF. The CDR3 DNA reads TGTGCCAGCAGTTTAAATGGGAACACAGATACGCAGTATTTT.